One T cell receptor (beta chain) is described in this entry. This entry belongs to a study of shared clonotypes between healthy human individuals. Terminally differentiated effector memory CD45RA+ cells were excluded from the naive CD8 cells, which were CD45RO-negative and positively selected for CCR7. Researchers ran the assay at a deep level. Libraries were prepared by immunoSEQ multiplex PCR; TCRdb keeps only in-frame clonotypes and omits some of them. The sample lists some 2 million clones, about 95% seen once, with roughly 1.2% in the top ten. The specimen sequenced was naive CD8+ T cells sorted from blood. The source is a man younger than 35 in good health.

The CDR3 DNA follows: TGCGCCAGCAGCTTCCCGGGACTACCCGGGGAGGGAGAGACCCAGTACTTC. Its translation: CASSFPGLPGEGETQYF. The chain is built from TRBV5-1 and TRBJ2-5; TRBD2 matches at 7 bases. The ends lost 2 bases at V and 4 bases at J; junction bases unmatched: 14. The CDR3 contains 17 residues. Per the germline V gene, CDR1 is SGHRS and CDR2 is YFSETQ.